The rows below give T cell receptor beta chains drawn from one sample of a study of T cell responses to AZD1222 COVID-19 vaccine. The protocol was immunoSEQ multiplex PCR, while the TCRdb copy is restricted to in-frame clones and leaves out a portion. In the table there are more than 65,000 clones, approximately 87% of which are singletons. The starting material was peripheral blood, obtained 28 days after the second AZD1222 dose. The source of these receptors is an adult who received the AZD1222 COVID-19 vaccine. The CDR3 runs from the conserved cysteine through the conserved F or W. A D gene is named only where the DNA matches it firmly. Only some rows state a clone size, as once, few, many or a class for expanded clones.

V	J	size	D	CDR3	DNA
TRBV6-5	TRBJ2-1	NA	TRBD2	CASSYSSAGGRNEQFF	TGTGCCAGCAGTTACTCATCCGCGGGAGGTCGGAATGAGCAGTTCTTC
TRBV19	TRBJ1-5	NA	TRBD1	CASSINRGGQPQHF	TGTGCCAGTAGTATAAACAGGGGGGGACAGCCCCAGCATTTT
TRBV4-2	TRBJ2-2	NA	NA	CASSQDRQGFSTGELFF	TGTGCCAGCAGCCAAGATCGGCAGGGGTTTTCGACCGGGGAGCTGTTTTTT
TRBV6-2/TRBV6-3	TRBJ2-1	NA	NA	CASSYTGKGDNEQFF	TGTGCCAGCAGTTACACAGGGAAAGGGGACAATGAGCAGTTCTTC
TRBV2	TRBJ1-2	NA	TRBD1	CASSQGADYGYTF	TGTGCCAGCAGTCAGGGGGCGGACTATGGCTACACCTTC
TRBV7-2	TRBJ2-1	NA	TRBD2	CASSLSGVNEQFF	TGTGCCAGCAGCTTAAGCGGGGTCAATGAGCAGTTCTTC
TRBV5-1	TRBJ2-7	NA	NA	CASSLQDEQYF	TGCGCCAGCAGCTTACAGGACGAGCAGTACTTC
TRBV7-9	TRBJ2-1	NA	TRBD2	CASSHYQTSGRANEQFF	TGTGCCAGCAGCCATTACCAGACTAGCGGGAGGGCCAATGAGCAGTTCTTC
TRBV19	TRBJ2-3	few	NA	CASHSGNTDTQYF	TGTGCCAGTCATTCGGGAAACACAGATACGCAGTATTTT
TRBV7-2	TRBJ2-1	NA	NA	CASSLDGTPNNEQFF	TGTGCCAGCAGCTTAGATGGGACTCCGAACAATGAGCAGTTCTTC
TRBV12-3/TRBV12-4	TRBJ1-1	NA	TRBD1	CASRTTGGAFF	TGTGCCAGCAGAACTACAGGGGGAGCTTTCTTT
TRBV5-8	TRBJ1-5	NA	NA	CASSLDPQPQHF	TGTGCCAGCAGCTTGGACCCTCAGCCCCAGCATTTT
TRBV15	TRBJ1-3	NA	NA	CATSRDWGTFSGNTIYF	TGTGCCACCAGCAGAGATTGGGGGACCTTCTCTGGAAACACCATATATTTT
TRBV2	TRBJ2-5	NA	TRBD2	CASTIAGGQETQYF	TGTGCCAGCACGATAGCGGGGGGGCAAGAGACCCAGTACTTC
TRBV6-5	TRBJ2-2	NA	TRBD1	CASRWWGQGTGELFF	TGTGCCAGCAGATGGTGGGGACAGGGGACCGGGGAGCTGTTTTTT
TRBV19	TRBJ2-6	NA	NA	CASNAESSGANVLTF	TGTGCCAGTAATGCCGAAAGCTCTGGGGCCAACGTCCTGACTTTC
TRBV27	TRBJ2-3	NA	TRBD1	CASRSPDRVSTDTQYF	TGTGCCAGCAGGAGTCCCGACAGGGTCAGCACAGATACGCAGTATTTT
TRBV5-1	TRBJ2-3	NA	NA	CASSLIYPRRGTDTQYF	TGCGCCAGCAGCTTAATTTACCCCCGGCGGGGAACAGATACGCAGTATTTT
TRBV19	TRBJ1-1	NA	TRBD1	CASSTTRDRGMNTEAFF	TGTGCCAGTAGTACTACCCGGGACAGGGGGATGAACACTGAAGCTTTCTTT
TRBV5-1	TRBJ2-2	NA	TRBD2	CASSEGLDDTGELFF	TGCGCCAGCAGCGAGGGACTAGATGACACCGGGGAGCTGTTTTTT
TRBV11-3	TRBJ1-1	NA	NA	CASSLEGDRGTEAFF	TGTGCCAGCAGCTTAGAAGGGGATAGGGGCACTGAAGCTTTCTTT